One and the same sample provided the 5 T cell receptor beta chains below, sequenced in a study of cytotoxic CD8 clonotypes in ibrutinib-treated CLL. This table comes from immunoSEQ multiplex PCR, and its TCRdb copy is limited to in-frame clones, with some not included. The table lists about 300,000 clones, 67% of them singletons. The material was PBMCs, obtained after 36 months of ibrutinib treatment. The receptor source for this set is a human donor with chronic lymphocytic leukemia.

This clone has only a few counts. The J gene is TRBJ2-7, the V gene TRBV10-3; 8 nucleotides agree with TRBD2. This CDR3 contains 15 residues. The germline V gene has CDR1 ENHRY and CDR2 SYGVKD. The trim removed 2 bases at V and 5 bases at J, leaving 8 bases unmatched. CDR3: CAISERGTSAHEQYF. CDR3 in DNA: TGTGCCATCAGTGAGCGCGGGACTAGTGCCCACGAGCAGTACTTC.

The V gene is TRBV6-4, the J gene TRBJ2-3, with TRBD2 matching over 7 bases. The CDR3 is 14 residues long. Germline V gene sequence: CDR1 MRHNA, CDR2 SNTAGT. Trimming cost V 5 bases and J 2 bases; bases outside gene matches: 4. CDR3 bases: TGTGCCAGCAGTTTGGGGGGGTCCACAGATACGCAGTATTTT. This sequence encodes CASSLGGSTDTQYF.

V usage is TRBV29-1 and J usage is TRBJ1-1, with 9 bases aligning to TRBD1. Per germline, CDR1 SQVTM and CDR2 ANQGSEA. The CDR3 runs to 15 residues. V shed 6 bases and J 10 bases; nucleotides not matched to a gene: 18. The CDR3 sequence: CSVDRTGAVFGAAFF. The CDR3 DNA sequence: TGCAGCGTAGATCGGACAGGGGCGGTTTTCGGAGCAGCTTTCTTT.

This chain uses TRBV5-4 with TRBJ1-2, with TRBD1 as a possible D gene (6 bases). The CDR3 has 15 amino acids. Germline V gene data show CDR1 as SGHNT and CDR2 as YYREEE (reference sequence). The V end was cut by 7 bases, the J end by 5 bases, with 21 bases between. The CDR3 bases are TGTGCCAGCTCTGGGGAGGGGGGCAGCCCGTATGGCTACACCTTC. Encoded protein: CASSGEGGSPYGYTF. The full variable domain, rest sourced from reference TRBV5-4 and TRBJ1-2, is ETGVTQSPTHLIKTRGQQVTLRCSSQSGHNTVSWYQQALGQGPQFIFQYYREEENGRGNFPPRFSGLQFPNYSSELNVNALELDDSALYLCASSGEGGSPYGYTFGSGTRLTVV.

The CDR3 is CASSHITETQYF. In DNA form, the CDR3 reads TGTGCCAGCTCACACATAACGGAGACCCAGTACTTC. This rearrangement joins TRBV18 to TRBJ2-5; unclear D gene. This CDR3 spans 12 amino acids. V was shortened by 4 bases and J by 5 bases, with 8 bases between the two germline ends. Germline CDR1 reads KGHSH; CDR2 reads LQKENI.